The 18 T cell receptor beta chains given below trace back to one sample, sequenced in a study of blood T cell repertoires in COVID-19 (dated by TCRdb to 2018 to 2021). The library came from the immunoSEQ multiplex PCR assay. As stored in TCRdb, this immuneACCESS dataset retains in-frame rearrangements with V and J assigned. A fraction of the clones does not appear; measured against another copy, unresolved V genes explain less than half of the discrepancy, and the remainder lacks a known reason. The sample table shows 350,000 to 500,000 clones, and approximately 91% are seen once. The ten largest clonotypes hold 1.4% of the sample. Input material: PBMCs or T cells enriched from blood (not recorded which). The origin of the receptors is a woman aged 18-30 years who had been exposed to COVID-19.

This clone was seen more than once but under ten times. CDR3 sequence (DNA): TGTGCCAGCATCTCCCAGGGCTACGAGCAGTACTTC. Translation gives CASISQGYEQYF. The chain has TRBV12-3 or TRBV12-4 and TRBJ2-7; D may be TRBD1 (5 bases). The CDR3 totals 12 residues. Deletions cut 7 bases from V and 3 bases from J, with 10 bases between.

The rearrangement links TRBV9 to TRBJ1-3; the D is unclear. Germline CDR1 SGDLS, CDR2 YYNGEE. The CDR3 is made up of 15 amino acids. V dropped 3 bases and J dropped 2 bases, with 12 bases sitting between them. Here the CDR3 reads CASSGLWEPGNTIYF. In DNA form, the CDR3 reads TGTGCCAGCAGCGGTTTGTGGGAGCCTGGAAACACCATATATTTT.

The V and J genes are TRBV5-1 and TRBJ1-1; D might be TRBD1 (5 bases). Trimming shortened V by 0 bases and J by 0 bases, and 12 bases separated the two germline ends. This CDR3 is 16 amino acids long. The germline CDR1 and CDR2 sequences are SGHRS and YFSETQ. The CDR3 protein is CASSLEVGEVNTEAFF. The CDR3 DNA follows: TGCGCCAGCAGCTTGGAAGTAGGGGAAGTGAACACTGAAGCTTTCTTT.

The rearrangement joins TRBV19 to TRBJ1-1; tentative D call: TRBD1 (6 bases). The ends were cut back, 0 bases at V and 7 bases at J, with 21 bases in the middle. This CDR3 has 17 residues. The germline gives CDR1 LNHDA, CDR2 SQIVND (reference sequence). The CDR3 sequence is CASSIDVGAATLGEAFF. The CDR3 nucleotides read TGTGCCAGTAGTATAGATGTGGGGGCGGCGACATTGGGTGAAGCTTTCTTT. Full variable domain (rest looked up from reference TRBV19 and TRBJ1-1): DGGITQSPKYLFRKEGQNVTLSCEQNLNHDAMYWYRQDPGQGLRLIYYSQIVNDFQKGDIAEGYSVSREKKESFPLTVTSAQKNPTAFYLCASSIDVGAATLGEAFFGQGTRLTVV.

The V and J genes are TRBV28 and TRBJ1-2, with D possibly TRBD1 on 6 matching bases. This CDR3 is 14 amino acids long. The V gene's germline CDR1 is MDHEN and CDR2 SYDVKM. V was cut by 2 bases and J by 4 bases, with 11 bases left in between. The chain's CDR3 is CASSLRGGSYGYTF. CDR3 nucleotides: TGTGCCAGCAGTTTACGGGGGGGCAGCTATGGCTACACCTTC.

In its sample, this clone was seen once. In DNA form, the CDR3 reads TGTGCCAGTATACGGACAGCCACTAACTATGGCTACACCTTC. Residues: CASIRTATNYGYTF. V usage is TRBV19 and J usage is TRBJ1-2; TRBD1 is a possible D gene (6 bases). V dropped 7 bases and J dropped 0 bases, with 12 bases sitting between them. The germline V gene has CDR1 LNHDA and CDR2 SQIVND (reference sequence). This CDR3 spans 14 amino acids.

This chain joins TRBV9 and TRBJ1-1; D might be TRBD1 (5 bases). The germline CDR1 and CDR2 sequences are SGDLS and YYNGEE. Trimming cost V 2 bases and J 5 bases, with 10 bases left between them. CDR3 size: 13 residues. The CDR3 reads CASSVEGRTEAFF. The DNA of the CDR3 is TGTGCCAGCAGCGTGGAGGGGCGGACTGAAGCTTTCTTT.

The rearrangement joins TRBV5-1 to TRBJ2-7, with 14 bases matching TRBD2. V lost 5 bases, J lost 6 bases, and 10 bases stayed unmatched. The germline CDR1 and CDR2 sequences are SGHRS and YFSETQ. The CDR3 length is 16 residues. This CDR3 reads CASSLPGTSGSSEQYF. The CDR3 DNA sequence: TGCGCCAGCAGTCTACCCGGGACTAGCGGGAGTAGCGAGCAGTACTTC.

The chain has TRBV9 and TRBJ2-1, with 9 bases fitting TRBD2. There are 12 residues in the CDR3. Germline assignment: CDR1 SGDLS and CDR2 YYNGEE. The V gene end was trimmed by 3 bases and the J gene end by 15 bases; junction bases not matched to a gene: 7. CDR3 sequence reads: CASSDQLAGPFF. The CDR3 DNA follows: TGTGCCAGCAGCGATCAACTAGCGGGCCCGTTCTTC.

The genes are TRBV19 and TRBJ2-7; D call uncertain. This CDR3 has 13 residues. Trimming removed 3 bases from V and 3 bases from J, with 9 bases in between. Germline CDR1 LNHDA, CDR2 SQIVND (reference sequence). As DNA, the CDR3 is TGTGCCAGTAGTATCATTGGAGACTACGAGCAGTACTTC. The encoded protein is CASSIIGDYEQYF.

The genes are TRBV25-1 and TRBJ1-1; the match to TRBD1 covers 10 bases. The CDR3 runs 15 residues. Germline CDR1 and CDR2: MGHDK and SYGVNS. V dropped 5 bases and J dropped 5; count of bases not matched to a gene: 8. Written as DNA, the CDR3 is TGTGCCAGCAGTCACCAGGGACAGGGGTCAACTGAAGCTTTCTTT. Encoded protein: CASSHQGQGSTEAFF.

This clone came up once. This chain uses TRBV7-6 with TRBJ2-7; 15 nucleotides line up with TRBD2. Germline CDR1 reads SGHVS; CDR2 reads FNYEAQ. The CDR3 is made up of 18 amino acids. V dropped 4 bases and J dropped 2; count of bases not matched to a gene: 9. The CDR3 nucleotides are TGTGCCAGCAGCTGGACTAGCGGGAGGGCCGTCGCTGCCTACGAGCAGTACTTC. Protein sequence: CASSWTSGRAVAAYEQYF.

The chain couples TRBV28 to TRBJ1-5, with TRBD1 as a possible D gene (6 bases). The germline V gene has CDR1 MDHEN and CDR2 SYDVKM. The CDR3 consists of 14 residues. The V gene lost 6 bases and the J gene lost 1 base, with 10 bases spanning the gap. The CDR3, as DNA: TGTGCCAGCAGACCAGGGGTAAGCAATCAGCCCCAGCATTTT. Encoded protein: CASRPGVSNQPQHF.

The J gene is TRBJ1-6, the V gene TRBV28; TRBD1 agrees at 7 bases. The V segment lost 2 bases and the J segment 6 bases; nucleotides outside the gene matches: 13. Germline V CDR1 and CDR2: MDHEN, SYDVKM. The CDR3 is made up of 18 amino acids. DNA of the CDR3: TGTGCCAGCAGTTTAGAGACAGGGCTAGGTTCTTTTAATTCACCCCTCCACTTT. This translates into CASSLETGLGSFNSPLHF. Using reference TRBV28 and TRBJ1-6 for the parts outside the CDR3, the full variable domain is DVKVTQSSRYLVKRTGEKVFLECVQDMDHENMFWYRQDPGLGLRLIYFSYDVKMKEKGDIPEGYSVSREKKERFSLILESASTNQTSMYLCASSLETGLGSFNSPLHFGNGTRLTVT.

The chain combines TRBV16 with TRBJ2-7, with 7 bases identical to TRBD2. Trimming took 3 bases from V and 6 from J; bases not matched to a gene: 8. There are 14 residues in the CDR3. The germline V gene has CDR1 KGHSY and CDR2 FQNENV. CDR3 loop: CASSHTGLAVEQYF. The CDR3 DNA reads as TGTGCCAGCAGCCATACCGGCCTAGCGGTCGAGCAGTACTTC.

In this sample, this clone turned up once. CDR3 protein: CASSLWGDQPQHF. The CDR3 bases are TGTGCCAGCAGTTTATGGGGGGATCAGCCCCAGCATTTT. The chain carries TRBV27 and TRBJ1-5, with a possible D match to TRBD1 (5 bases). V lost 1 base and J 5 bases, leaving 6 bases between the germline ends. Germline V CDR1 and CDR2: MNHEY, SMNVEV (reference sequence). The CDR3 runs 13 residues.

The J gene is TRBJ2-2, the V gene TRBV10-3; possible D gene TRBD1, 6 bases. This CDR3 comprises 17 residues. Germline CDR1 and CDR2: ENHRY and SYGVKD. The V end lost 3 bases, the J end lost 4 bases, and 18 bases lay between the germline ends. This chain's CDR3 is CAISDEGVRSGTGELFF. The CDR3 region has the DNA TGTGCCATCAGTGATGAGGGGGTAAGGAGCGGCACCGGGGAGCTGTTTTTT.

The chain employs TRBV5-1 and TRBJ2-7, with a weak D call TRBD1 (5 bases). The germline V and J ends were trimmed by 0 bases and 1 base, with 8 bases remaining between them. The CDR3 is made up of 14 amino acids. Germline CDR1 and CDR2: SGHRS and YFSETQ. The CDR3 DNA reads TGCGCCAGCAGCTTGGAAAGGACATCCTACGAGCAGTACTTC. Its protein is CASSLERTSYEQYF.